Following are 24 T cell receptor beta chains from one sample sequenced in a study of beta chain features in type 1 diabetes (dated by TCRdb to 2017 to 2018). Library method: the immunoSEQ multiplex PCR assay. All of the isolated RNA was reverse transcribed with the High Capacity cDNA Reverse Transcription Kit, so expressed TCRB transcripts were sequenced. TCRdb provides this immuneACCESS table in a form limited to in-frame rearrangements. Some clones are lacking; in checked studies, under half of them reflect an unresolved V gene, and why the rest are absent is not known. The sample table records about 150,000 clones; roughly 10% of these occur just once. The ten largest clones take up about 2% of the sample. Sequencing was performed on central memory CD4+ T cells from blood. The receptors were sampled from a man younger than 35 in good health.

The chain is built from TRBV14 and TRBJ2-1; 8 positions match TRBD2. V gave up 5 bases and J gave up 5 bases; unmatched junction bases: 5. Germline lookup yields CDR1 SGHDN and CDR2 FVKESK. The CDR3 covers 14 residues. CDR3 nucleotides: TGTGCCAGCAGCAAGCGGGAGCGGGACAATGAGCAGTTCTTC. Its translation: CASSKRERDNEQFF.

The chain carries TRBV10-3 and TRBJ1-1, with TRBD1 identical over 7 bases. The germline gives CDR1 ENHRY, CDR2 SYGVKD. The CDR3 has 15 amino acids. The V segment lost 6 bases and the J segment 1 base; nucleotides outside the gene matches: 8. In DNA, the CDR3 is TGTGCCATCAGCATAACAGGGGCTGAGAACACTGAAGCTTTCTTT. This codes for CAISITGAENTEAFF.

This clone appeared many times. The chain is built from TRBV28 and TRBJ1-1; 7 nucleotides agree with TRBD1. The CDR3 contains 12 residues. Germline trimming cut 5 bases from V and 4 bases from J; bases unmatched to any gene: 1. Germline lookup yields CDR1 MDHEN and CDR2 SYDVKM. CDR3 loop: CASSDRVTEAFF. The CDR3 coding sequence is TGTGCCAGCAGTGACAGGGTCACTGAAGCTTTCTTT.

This clone was detected a few times. This chain uses TRBV19 with TRBJ2-1; 9 bases match TRBD2. The J segment lost 8 bases and the V segment lost 3 bases, leaving 11 bases of the junction unmatched. In germline, CDR1 is LNHDA, CDR2 SQIVND (reference sequence). This CDR3 region has 16 residues. The CDR3 here is CASSIFAGGRLYEQFF. CDR3 coding DNA: TGTGCCAGTAGTATTTTTGCGGGAGGGCGGTTATATGAGCAGTTCTTC.

This clone occurred a few times. The V and J genes are TRBV18 and TRBJ2-3; no definite D call. The CDR3 runs to 12 residues. V was cut by 2 bases and J by 2 bases, with 2 bases left in between. Germline V gene lookup returns CDR1 KGHSH and CDR2 LQKENI. The CDR3 nucleotides are TGTGCCAGCTCACCAAACACAGATACGCAGTATTTT. Translating it yields CASSPNTDTQYF.

V is TRBV18 and J is TRBJ2-1; maybe TRBD2 (6 bases). The CDR3 totals 16 residues. Germline CDR1 and CDR2: KGHSH and LQKENI. Deletions cut 6 bases from V and 0 bases from J, with 15 bases between. Written as DNA, the CDR3 is TGTGCCAGCTCCCTAGCGCCGCCAAGCTCCTACAATGAGCAGTTCTTC. Amino acid sequence: CASSLAPPSSYNEQFF.

The chain combines TRBV29-1 with TRBJ2-5; D is unclear. Trimming took off 3 bases at V and 9 bases at J, with 8 bases between the two ends. The CDR3 runs to 10 residues. Looked up from germline, CDR1 is SQVTM and CDR2 is ANQGSEA. The CDR3 loop is CSVERASQYF. Here the CDR3 DNA reads TGCAGCGTTGAGAGAGCGTCCCAGTACTTC. The full variable domain, with the rest looked up from reference TRBV29-1 and TRBJ2-5, is SAVISQKPSRDICQRGTSLTIQCQVDSQVTMMFWYRQQPGQSLTLIATANQGSEATYESGFVIDKFPISRPNLTFSTLTVSNMSPEDSSIYLCSVERASQYFGPGTRLLVL.

The V gene is TRBV10-3, the J gene TRBJ2-4; no reliable D call. V was cut by 10 bases and J by 6 bases, with 22 bases left in between. This CDR3 is 15 amino acids long. Per germline, CDR1 ENHRY and CDR2 SYGVKD. CDR3 bases: TGTGCCAGCAGCGCCATTGGGTCCGCGGCAAACATTCAGTACTTC. Translated: CASSAIGSAANIQYF.

This clone was detected ten times or more. CDR3 bases: TGTGCCAGCAGCAACCGGGACGGAGGCTATGGCTACACCTTC. It specifies CASSNRDGGYGYTF. The chain recombines TRBV21-1 with TRBJ1-2. TRBV21-1 is termed a pseudogene. The CDR3 is 14 residues long.

There are a few counts of this clone. The chain joins TRBV5-1 to TRBJ2-1; no definite D call. CDR1 SGHRS and CDR2 YFSETQ come from the germline V gene. The CDR3 sequence is 15 residues long. V lost 0 bases to trimming and J lost 4 bases, with 11 bases between them. CDR3 sequence: CASSLEDGLYNEQFF. The CDR3 region has the DNA TGCGCCAGCAGCTTGGAGGACGGGTTGTACAATGAGCAGTTCTTC. The whole variable domain, remainder taken from reference TRBV5-1 and TRBJ2-1, is KAGVTQTPRYLIKTRGQQVTLSCSPISGHRSVSWYQQTPGQGLQFLFEYFSETQRNKGNFPGRFSGRQFSNSRSEMNVSTLELGDSALYLCASSLEDGLYNEQFFGPGTRLTVL.

This clone was recorded a few times. The chain carries TRBV5-6 and TRBJ2-5; no clear D gene. The CDR3 consists of 15 residues. Germline values: CDR1 SGHDT, CDR2 YYEEEE. V was shortened by 0 bases and J by 2 bases, with 11 bases between the two germline ends. The CDR3 sequence: CASSLVSRSQETQYF. The CDR3 nucleotides are TGTGCCAGCAGCTTGGTGTCAAGGTCACAAGAGACCCAGTACTTC.

This clone was seen a handful of times. The genes are TRBV25-1 and TRBJ2-3, with 9 nucleotides matching TRBD2. The trim removed 2 bases at V and 4 bases at J, leaving 7 bases unmatched. The CDR3 totals 16 residues. Germline-derived CDR1 and CDR2 are MGHDK and SYGVNS. CDR3 DNA sequence: TGTGCCAGCAGTGAACAGCGGGAGGCGAGTTCAGATACGCAGTATTTT. It encodes CASSEQREASSDTQYF.

This sequence joins TRBV15 and TRBJ2-3; D gene unclear. Trimming stripped 1 base from V and 5 bases from J, with 13 bases between. Looked up from germline, CDR1 is LNHNV and CDR2 is YYDKDF (reference sequence). The CDR3 consists of 15 residues. CDR3: CATSRVPDARDTQYF. Here the CDR3 DNA reads TGTGCCACCAGCAGAGTCCCAGACGCGCGAGATACGCAGTATTTT.

The chain is built from TRBV4-3 and TRBJ1-1; D is undetermined. Per germline, CDR1 LGHNA and CDR2 YSLEER. Trimming pared 4 bases from V and 0 bases from J, leaving 6 bases between. CDR3 length: 13 amino acids. This chain's CDR3 is CASSRGLNTEAFF. CDR3 nucleotides: TGCGCCAGCAGCCGAGGGCTGAACACTGAAGCTTTCTTT.

The chain recombines TRBV29-1 with TRBJ2-3; 14 bases agree with TRBD2. Germline V gives CDR1 SQVTM, CDR2 ANQGSEA. The V segment lost 4 bases and the J segment 3 bases; nucleotides outside the gene matches: 9. The CDR3 is made up of 17 amino acids. The CDR3 sequence: CSVGLAGGFRRTDTQYF. The DNA of the CDR3 is TGCAGCGTTGGACTAGCGGGAGGGTTTCGGCGAACAGATACGCAGTATTTT.

The chain carries TRBV30 and TRBJ1-6; D is unclear. CDR3 length: 15 amino acids. Germline V lookup: CDR1 GTSNPN, CDR2 SVGIG (reference sequence). The germline V and J ends were trimmed by 2 bases and 6 bases, with 14 bases remaining between them. The CDR3 DNA sequence: TGTGCCTGGAGTTCCCCAGCGACGGGTAATTCACCCCTCCACTTT. Protein sequence: CAWSSPATGNSPLHF.

This clone has more than one count but fewer than ten. The V gene is TRBV10-3, the J gene TRBJ1-5; 8 bases match TRBD1. J gave up 11 bases and V 5 bases, and 11 bases lay outside the gene matches. The length of the CDR3 is 14 residues. CDR1 is ENHRY and CDR2 is SYGVKD in the germline V gene. CDR3 loop: CAISSDREWGTQHF. In nucleotides, the CDR3 is TGTGCCATCAGTTCGGACAGGGAGTGGGGGACCCAGCATTTT.

This clone was recorded a few times. This clone may be a read error of a much larger clone one base away. The chain is built from TRBV7-9 and TRBJ1-2; D is undetermined. Trimming pared 4 bases from V and 4 bases from J, leaving 4 bases between. CDR3 length: 11 residues. From germline, CDR1 is SEHNR and CDR2 FQNEAQ (reference sequence). CDR3 residues: CASSSSYGYTF. The CDR3 nucleotides are TGTGCCAGCAGCTCCAGCTATGGCTACACCTTC.

The chain has TRBV28 and TRBJ2-6, with D tentatively TRBD2 (5 bases). Germline V gene data show CDR1 as MDHEN and CDR2 as SYDVKM. Between the trimmed V and J ends, which lost 6 bases and 0 bases, there was a span of 9 bases. The CDR3 contains 15 residues. CDR3 sequence reads: CASRSTSSGANVLTF. CDR3 DNA: TGTGCCAGCAGATCAACTAGCTCTGGGGCCAACGTCCTGACTTTC.

In this sample, this clone turned up many times. The chain carries TRBV29-1 and TRBJ1-2; 8 nucleotides agree with TRBD1. This CDR3 is 12 amino acids long. Per the germline V gene, CDR1 is SQVTM and CDR2 is ANQGSEA. CDR3 residues: CSDEQGGYGYTF. The CDR3 region has the DNA TGCAGTGACGAACAGGGGGGATATGGCTACACCTTC.

This clone showed up just a few times. J is TRBJ1-2 and V is TRBV18, with TRBD1 matching over 9 bases. This CDR3 is 14 amino acids long. The V gene's germline CDR1 is KGHSH and CDR2 LQKENI. Trimming took 5 bases from V and 8 from J; bases not matched to a gene: 9. CDR3: CASSKGQGIDGYTF. The CDR3 coding sequence is TGTGCCAGCTCAAAAGGACAGGGGATAGACGGCTACACCTTC.

This clone turned up a few times. V gene TRBV5-4 combines with J gene TRBJ2-1, with TRBD2 identical over 10 bases. This CDR3 is built from 15 residues. Germline CDR1 and CDR2: SGHNT and YYREEE (reference sequence). V dropped 3 bases and J dropped 6; count of bases not matched to a gene: 6. Here the CDR3 reads CASSSGLAVRNEQFF. CDR3 bases: TGTGCCAGCAGCTCAGGACTAGCGGTCCGCAATGAGCAGTTCTTC.

The chain links TRBV7-2 to TRBJ2-4, with TRBD2 identical over 7 bases. Germline V gives CDR1 SGHTA, CDR2 FQGNSA. This CDR3 comprises 17 residues. Losses at the gene ends were 4 bases for V and 0 bases for J; bases not matched to a gene: 9. The CDR3: CASSSQSGAVAKNIQYF. CDR3 nucleotide sequence: TGTGCCAGCAGCTCCCAGAGCGGGGCCGTAGCCAAAAACATTCAGTACTTC. Using reference TRBV7-2 and TRBJ2-4 for the parts outside the CDR3, the full variable domain is GAGVSQSPSNKVTEKGKDVELRCDPISGHTALYWYRQSLGQGLEFLIYFQGNSAPDKSGLPSDRFSAERTGGSVSTLTIQRTQQEDSAVYLCASSSQSGAVAKNIQYFGAGTRLSVL.

Details on this clone: The sample carries other DNA sequences with the same CDR3. The chain carries TRBV18 and TRBJ2-3; D uncertain. CDR1 is KGHSH and CDR2 is LQKENI in the germline V gene. The V gene lost 0 bases and the J gene lost 1 base, with 2 bases spanning the gap. The CDR3 is 13 amino acids. Here the CDR3 DNA reads TGTGCCAGCTCACCACCCCGCACAGATACGCAGTATTTT. It codes for CASSPPRTDTQYF.